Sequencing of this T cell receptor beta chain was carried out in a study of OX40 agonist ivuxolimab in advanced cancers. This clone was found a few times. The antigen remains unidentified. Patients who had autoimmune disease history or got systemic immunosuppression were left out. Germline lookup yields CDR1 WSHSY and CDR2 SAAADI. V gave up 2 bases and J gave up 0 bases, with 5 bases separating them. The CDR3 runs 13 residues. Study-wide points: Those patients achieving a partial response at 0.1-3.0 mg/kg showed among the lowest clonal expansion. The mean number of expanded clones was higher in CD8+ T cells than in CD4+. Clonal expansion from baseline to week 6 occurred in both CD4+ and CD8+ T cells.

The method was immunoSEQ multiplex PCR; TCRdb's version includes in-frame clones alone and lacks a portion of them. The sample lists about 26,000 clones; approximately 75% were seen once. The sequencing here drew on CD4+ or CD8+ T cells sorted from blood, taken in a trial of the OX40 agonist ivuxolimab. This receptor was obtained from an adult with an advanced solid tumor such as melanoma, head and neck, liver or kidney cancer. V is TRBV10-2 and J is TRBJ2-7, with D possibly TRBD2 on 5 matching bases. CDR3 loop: CASSEEGSYEQYF. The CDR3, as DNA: TGCGCCAGCAGTGAGGAGGGCTCCTACGAGCAGTACTTC.